This TCR beta chain was sequenced for a study of blood T cells in healthy people across ages. Study in general: In model experiments, template switching was able to capture about one barcoded beta molecule for every two T cells that were present.

Alongside a J-beta primer mix, a sample-barcoded 5' primer served in a second PCR lasting roughly 7 to 11 cycles. From the 5' RACE reads, TCRdb called clonotypes with MiXCR, one entry per CDR3 protein. The data contain 800,000 to 950,000 distinct CDR3 sequences, 30% to 45% of them seen just once; the ten biggest clones take up about an eighth. Drawing of peripheral blood yielded 7.5 to 10 milliliters from each donor. No fewer than 6 million PBMCs went into each sample. The CDR3 spans 15 residues. With 1 base clipped from V and 5 bases from J, the junction kept 6 bases outside the gene matches. Germline values: CDR1 MNHEY, CDR2 SVGAGI.

Sequencing was performed on blood. The J gene is TRBJ1-1, the V gene TRBV6-5; the match to TRBD1 covers 8 bases. The receptor's source is a man aged 18 to 30 in good health. DNA for the CDR3: TGTGCCAGCAGTTACTTAACAGGGGGGAATACTGAAGCTTTCTTT. It codes for CASSYLTGGNTEAFF.